Below are 5 T cell receptor beta chains sequenced from a single sample in a study of blood T cell repertoires in COVID-19. The protocol was immunoSEQ multiplex PCR, while the TCRdb copy is restricted to in-frame clones and leaves out a portion. The data hold 95,000 to 150,000 clones, with 78% observed a single time. The specimen sequenced was peripheral blood. Receptors were obtained from a man in his 70s with acute or convalescent COVID-19.

CDR3: CASSGGLDRTYGYTF. The CDR3 DNA reads TGTGCCAGCAGCGGAGGCCTGGACAGAACCTATGGCTACACCTTC. J is TRBJ1-2 and V is TRBV5-8; maybe TRBD1 (6 bases). Trimming cost V 4 bases and J 4 bases, with 17 bases left between them. This CDR3 contains 15 residues. Germline assignment: CDR1 SGHTS and CDR2 YDEGEE.

This rearrangement joins TRBV5-1 to TRBJ1-1, with 8 bases lining up with TRBD1. Germline V gene sequence: CDR1 SGHRS, CDR2 YFSETQ. Losses at the gene ends were 4 bases for V and 1 base for J; bases not matched to a gene: 3. The CDR3 totals 14 residues. CDR3 region: CASSQGTGNTEAFF. CDR3 DNA sequence: TGCGCCAGCAGCCAGGGGACAGGGAACACTGAAGCTTTCTTT.

The rearrangement uses TRBV19 and TRBJ2-7; tentatively, D is TRBD1 (6 bases). Germline CDR1 is LNHDA and CDR2 is SQIVND (reference sequence). This CDR3 spans 16 amino acids. V gave up 6 bases and J gave up 3 bases, with 21 bases separating them. Written as DNA, the CDR3 is TGTGCCAGTAGAGCAGAAACAGGGCCCCACTACTACGAGCAGTACTTC. It encodes CASRAETGPHYYEQYF.

This chain connects TRBV18 to TRBJ1-2; D perhaps matches TRBD1 (5 bases). CDR1 is KGHSH and CDR2 is LQKENI in the germline V gene. Trimming left V 3 bases short and J 7 bases short, with 21 bases between. The CDR3 has 16 residues. CDR3 in DNA: TGTGCCAGCTCACCTAACCCGGGGCTCGGGGGAGTTGGCTACACCTTC. It is translated as CASSPNPGLGGVGYTF.

This clone showed up just a few times. This sequence joins TRBV6-5 and TRBJ1-4, with D perhaps matching TRBD1 (6 bases). This CDR3 spans 16 amino acids. Between the trimmed V and J ends, which lost 4 bases and 7 bases, there was a span of 19 bases. Germline assignment: CDR1 MNHEY and CDR2 SVGAGI. CDR3 sequence: CASSWGLDRRGEKLFF. The CDR3 DNA follows: TGTGCCAGCAGTTGGGGATTAGACAGGAGAGGTGAAAAACTGTTTTTT.